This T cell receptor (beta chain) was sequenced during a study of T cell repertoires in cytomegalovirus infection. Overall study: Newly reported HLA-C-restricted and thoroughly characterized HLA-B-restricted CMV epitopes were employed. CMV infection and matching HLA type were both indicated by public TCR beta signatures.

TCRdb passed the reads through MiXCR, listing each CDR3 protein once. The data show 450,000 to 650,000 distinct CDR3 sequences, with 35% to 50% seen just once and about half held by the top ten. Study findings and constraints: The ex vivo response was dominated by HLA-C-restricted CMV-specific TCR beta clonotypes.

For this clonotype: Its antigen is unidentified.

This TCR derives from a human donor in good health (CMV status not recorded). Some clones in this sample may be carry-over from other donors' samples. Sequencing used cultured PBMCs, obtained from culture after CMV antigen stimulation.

This CDR3 reads CASSGGLAGGELFF. DNA for the CDR3: TGCGCCAGCAGCGGCGGACTAGCGGGCGGGGAGCTGTTTTTT. V gene TRBV4-1 combines with J gene TRBJ2-2; 11 bases are a match to TRBD2. Trimming cost V 5 bases and J 7 bases; bases outside gene matches: 3. CDR3 length: 14 residues. Germline V CDR1 and CDR2: MGHRA, YSYEKL.